This T cell receptor (beta chain) was captured in a study of blood T cell repertoires in COVID-19. Across the whole study: Sample material is recorded as cDNA or gDNA derived from T cells, B-cell-depleted T cells, or PBMCs.

In the original analysis: Reference gene primer amplification gave estimated nucleated cell counts. Here immunoSEQ multiplex PCR was the method, and the copy in TCRdb shows in-frame clones only, minus some. Clonal size and the V and J genes are those of that table, whereas D and trimming came from the DNA. Here the sample spans around 140,000 clones, about 89% being singletons. The clonotype comes from a man aged 45 to 65 with active or convalescent COVID-19. The sequenced sample consisted of peripheral blood.

The CDR3 reads CASSQLLAGGPSNEQFF. CDR3 DNA sequence: TGTGCCAGCAGCCAACTACTAGCGGGAGGGCCGTCCAATGAGCAGTTCTTC. V gene TRBV14 combines with J gene TRBJ2-1; 13 bases align to TRBD2. The V gene's germline CDR1 is SGHDN and CDR2 FVKESK. V shed 2 bases and J 6 bases; nucleotides not matched to a gene: 7. The CDR3 totals 17 residues.